Below, 20 T cell receptor beta chains from the same sample are listed, as sequenced in a study of blood T cell repertoires in COVID-19. The repertoire was sequenced with immunoSEQ multiplex PCR; TCRdb's copy has only in-frame clones and lacks some. The table has about 350,000 clones, approximately 90% seen once. The sample comprised peripheral blood. All receptors come from a woman in her sixties or seventies with COVID-19, enrolled during active disease.

Only a few counts were recorded for this clone. This chain uses TRBV28 with TRBJ1-3; TRBD1 is a possible D gene (5 bases). Germline CDR1 and CDR2: MDHEN and SYDVKM. This CDR3 contains 16 residues. The V end was cut by 1 base, the J end by 0 bases, with 10 bases between. The CDR3 region has the DNA TGTGCCAGCAGTTTATTAGGGGTCCGCTCTGGAAACACCATATATTTT. Translation: CASSLLGVRSGNTIYF.

The chain couples TRBV7-9 to TRBJ2-1; 11 bases align to TRBD2. The germline gives CDR1 SEHNR, CDR2 FQNEAQ (reference sequence). J lost 4 bases, V lost 5 bases, and 7 bases had no gene match. This CDR3 spans 16 amino acids. The CDR3 nucleotides are TGTGCCAGCAGCCGACTAGCGGGGACCCCGTACAATGAGCAGTTCTTC. It specifies CASSRLAGTPYNEQFF. Drawing the rest from reference TRBV7-9 and TRBJ2-1, the complete variable domain is DTGVSQNPRHKITKRGQNVTFRCDPISEHNRLYWYRQTLGQGPEFLTYFQNEAQLEKSRLLSDRFSAERPKGSFSTLEIQRTEQGDSAMYLCASSRLAGTPYNEQFFGPGTRLTVL.

This clone appeared many times. The rearrangement links TRBV3-1 (or the pseudogene TRBV3-2) to TRBJ2-7; a possible D gene is TRBD2 (6 bases). Germline CDR1 LGHDT, CDR2 YNNKEL (reference sequence). The CDR3 length is 15 residues. V shed 1 base and J shed 0 bases, with 10 bases lying between them. This CDR3 is CASSQVAGLSYEQYF. DNA of the CDR3: TGTGCCAGCAGCCAAGTTGCGGGGCTCTCCTACGAGCAGTACTTC.

Concerning this clone itself: Other DNA sequences in this specimen translate into the identical CDR3. The chain links TRBV28 to TRBJ1-2; 7 nucleotides agree with TRBD1. The V segment lost 5 bases and the J segment 5 bases; nucleotides outside the gene matches: 2. From germline, CDR1 is MDHEN and CDR2 SYDVKM. The CDR3 extends over 12 amino acids. CDR3 amino acids: CASSLRGYGYTF. The CDR3 bases are TGTGCCAGCAGTCTCAGGGGGTATGGCTACACCTTC.

V and J are TRBV9 and TRBJ1-6; D gene ambiguous. CDR1 and CDR2 (germline): SGDLS, YYNGEE. The CDR3 is made up of 14 amino acids. V dropped 4 bases and J dropped 4 bases, with 9 bases sitting between them. CDR3 residues: CASSSPIYNSPLHF. The DNA of the CDR3 is TGTGCCAGCAGCTCCCCAATTTATAATTCACCCCTCCACTTT.

V is TRBV6-2 or TRBV6-3 and J is TRBJ1-5; TRBD1 agrees at 7 bases. The CDR3 sequence is 17 residues long. The germline V gene has CDR1 MNHEY and CDR2 SVGEGT. The trim removed 5 bases at V and 1 base at J, leaving 11 bases unmatched. CDR3 sequence reads: CASSPRVPGQSNQPQHF. The CDR3 DNA sequence: TGTGCCAGCAGTCCGCGCGTACCGGGACAGAGCAATCAGCCCCAGCATTTT.

The chain carries TRBV5-8 and TRBJ1-5; 7 nucleotides agree with TRBD1. With V trimmed by 4 bases and J by 2 bases, 6 bases remained unmatched. The CDR3 has 15 residues. CDR1 SGHTS and CDR2 YDEGEE come from the germline V gene. The CDR3 DNA reads as TGTGCCAGCAGCCGACAGGGTCGGGGCAATCAGCCCCAGCATTTT. It encodes CASSRQGRGNQPQHF.

The gene calls are TRBV18 and TRBJ1-2, with no clear D. Germline V lookup: CDR1 KGHSH, CDR2 LQKENI. V lost 2 bases and J 10 bases, leaving 11 bases between the germline ends. The CDR3 is 12 residues long. In nucleotides, the CDR3 is TGTGCCAGCTCACCAAACAGCCCAATCTACACCTTC. Its protein product is CASSPNSPIYTF.

V and J are TRBV5-1 and TRBJ1-1; 9 bases align to TRBD1. With 4 bases clipped from V and 0 bases from J, the junction kept 7 bases outside the gene matches. This CDR3 has 16 residues. Per the germline V gene, CDR1 is SGHRS and CDR2 is YFSETQ. CDR3 sequence (DNA): TGCGCCAGCAGCCGAGGGGACAGGGCCATGAACACTGAAGCTTTCTTT. This translates into CASSRGDRAMNTEAFF.

The rearrangement links TRBV24-1 to TRBJ1-2; 8 positions agree with TRBD1. The CDR3 totals 18 residues. Germline V lookup: CDR1 KGHDR, CDR2 SFDVKD. J lost 4 bases, V lost 7 bases, and 19 bases had no gene match. The CDR3 DNA follows: TGTGCCACCAGATCCGGGACAGGCCTATCCTGGGTGGCCTATGGCTACACCTTC. Encoded protein: CATRSGTGLSWVAYGYTF.

J is TRBJ1-5 and V is TRBV11-2; D call uncertain. CDR1 and CDR2 (germline): SGHAT, FQNNGV. V dropped 0 bases and J dropped 7 bases, with 7 bases sitting between them. This CDR3 has 13 amino acids. The CDR3 nucleotides are TGTGCCAGCAGCTTAGATCGCAGGCAGCCCCAGCATTTT. It is translated as CASSLDRRQPQHF. Complete variable domain (other parts from reference TRBV11-2 and TRBJ1-5): EAGVAQSPRYKIIEKRQSVAFWCNPISGHATLYWYQQILGQGPKLLIQFQNNGVVDDSQLPKDRFSAERLKGVDSTLKIQPAKLEDSAVYLCASSLDRRQPQHFGDGTRLSIL.

CDR3 nucleotides: TGCGCCAGCAGTGGGGCCCAAGGGACAGGGAAGGCGGAGGACACCGGGGAGCTGTTTTTT. Encoded protein: CASSGAQGTGKAEDTGELFF. The chain is built from TRBV10-1 and TRBJ2-2, with TRBD1 matching over 9 bases. This CDR3 spans 20 amino acids. Germline CDR1 WNHNN, CDR2 SYGVQD (reference sequence). V shed 4 bases and J 3 bases; nucleotides not matched to a gene: 18.

The gene calls are TRBV6-5 and TRBJ1-6; a weak D match, TRBD1 (6 bases). V lost 0 bases to trimming and J lost 9 bases, with 12 bases between them. CDR1 and CDR2 from the germline V gene are MNHEY and SVGAGI. The CDR3 contains 15 residues. CDR3 region: CASSYSGVGGSPLHF. Here the CDR3 DNA reads TGTGCCAGCAGTTACTCGGGCGTAGGGGGTTCACCCCTCCACTTT.

This clone occurred once. The V gene is TRBV5-3, the J gene TRBJ1-1; TRBD1 is a possible D gene (5 bases). TRBV5-3 is filed as an ORF, its function uncertain. CDR3 length equals 12 residues. V shed 9 bases and J shed 0 bases, with 9 bases lying between them. CDR3 in DNA: TGTGCCATACGACAGCTGAACACTGAAGCTTTCTTT. It is translated as CAIRQLNTEAFF.

The V call is TRBV28, the J call TRBJ1-1, with TRBD1 as a possible D gene (6 bases). V lost 6 bases, J lost 1 base, and 12 bases lay in between. The CDR3 is 14 residues long. The germline CDR1 and CDR2 sequences are MDHEN and SYDVKM. CDR3 coding DNA: TGTGCCAGCAGCCCTCGGGGGGCGAACACTGAAGCTTTCTTT. This sequence encodes CASSPRGANTEAFF. Using reference TRBV28 and TRBJ1-1 for the parts outside the CDR3, the full variable domain is DVKVTQSSRYLVKRTGEKVFLECVQDMDHENMFWYRQDPGLGLRLIYFSYDVKMKEKGDIPEGYSVSREKKERFSLILESASTNQTSMYLCASSPRGANTEAFFGQGTRLTVV.

The J gene is TRBJ2-7, the V gene TRBV4-1, with 13 bases that match TRBD2. Germline V gene data show CDR1 as MGHRA and CDR2 as YSYEKL. The trim removed 5 bases at V and 3 bases at J, leaving 13 bases unmatched. This CDR3 is 18 amino acids long. Here the CDR3 DNA reads TGCGCCAGCAGCGAACGGACTAGCGGGGGCCAAGGGGGCTACGAGCAGTACTTC. This translates into CASSERTSGGQGGYEQYF.

The chain uses TRBV9 and TRBJ2-3; the match to TRBD2 covers 9 bases. The trim removed 4 bases at V and 5 bases at J, leaving 14 bases unmatched. The CDR3 length is 17 residues. Per the germline V gene, CDR1 is SGDLS and CDR2 is YYNGEE. CDR3 sequence reads: CASSPSLAGGPRDTQYF. In DNA form, the CDR3 reads TGTGCCAGCAGCCCCAGCCTGGCGGGGGGGCCGAGAGATACGCAGTATTTT.

The chain recombines TRBV7-2 with TRBJ2-7; TRBD1 matches at 7 bases. In germline, CDR1 is SGHTA, CDR2 FQGNSA. The CDR3 runs to 14 residues. With 5 bases clipped from V and 5 bases from J, the junction kept 9 bases outside the gene matches. CDR3 sequence reads: CASSRDRVRNEQYF. The CDR3 DNA sequence: TGTGCCAGCAGCCGTGACAGGGTAAGAAACGAGCAGTACTTC.

J is TRBJ2-3 and V is TRBV11-2, with 9 bases that match TRBD2. CDR3 length: 16 amino acids. V trimming: 2 bases; J trimming: 2 bases; junction bases outside the gene matches: 5. The germline CDR1 and CDR2 sequences are SGHAT and FQNNGV. The CDR3 loop reads CASSLLAGATTDTQYF. The CDR3 bases are TGTGCCAGCAGCTTATTAGCGGGGGCAACCACAGATACGCAGTATTTT.

V gene TRBV5-1 combines with J gene TRBJ1-2, with a tentative D call TRBD1 (6 bases). Germline CDR1 reads SGHRS; CDR2 reads YFSETQ. The CDR3 extends over 16 amino acids. V was shortened by 4 bases and J by 1 base, with 17 bases between the two germline ends. CDR3 amino acids: CASSLNRDILNYGYTF. DNA of the CDR3: TGCGCCAGCAGCCTTAACCGGGACATCCTTAACTATGGCTACACCTTC.